These 21 T cell receptor beta chains share one sample of origin, sequenced in a study of T-cell memory formation after mild COVID-19. TCRdb independently ran MiXCR on the 5' RACE reads; one entry per CDR3 protein. The sample has about 340,000 distinct CDR3 sequences, approximately 15% seen once; the top ten hold 22%. Sequencing used PBMCs or a T cell subset sorted from them (not recorded which). The receptor set was obtained from a young man who had mild COVID-19 (a few samples of this study predate the infection). Cell type and time point are not known.

This clonotype showed up just a few times. The V call is TRBV7-3, the J call TRBJ1-2; 7 bases are a match to TRBD1. The CDR3 has 17 residues. Germline lookup yields CDR1 SGHTA and CDR2 FQGTGA. Unmatched junction bases numbered 12, after V lost 1 base and J lost 4 bases. Written as DNA, the CDR3 is TGTGCCAGCAGCTTAAAAGGGGACAGTCGGCGGGCCTATGGCTACACCTTC. It encodes CASSLKGDSRRAYGYTF. The full variable domain, with the rest looked up from reference TRBV7-3 and TRBJ1-2, is GAGVSQTPSNKVTEKGKYVELRCDPISGHTALYWYRQSLGQGPEFLIYFQGTGAADDSGLPNDRFFAVRPEGSVSTLKIQRTERGDSAVYLCASSLKGDSRRAYGYTFGSGTRLTVV.

This clonotype was counted a few times. The chain links TRBV2 to TRBJ2-5; weak D call: TRBD2 (5 bases). The CDR3 runs 12 residues. The V end lost 7 bases, the J end lost 2 bases, and 8 bases lay between the germline ends. Germline V lookup: CDR1 SNHLY, CDR2 FYNNEI. CDR3 nucleotides: TGTGCCAGCACGACTACTCAAGAGACCCAGTACTTC. Its translation: CASTTTQETQYF.

This CDR3 is CASSLDRFNSPLHF. CDR3 DNA sequence: TGTGCCAGCAGCTTAGACCGCTTTAATTCACCCCTCCACTTT. The chain joins TRBV7-9 to TRBJ1-6; D gene uncertain. The CDR3 has 14 residues. Germline CDR1 reads SEHNR; CDR2 reads FQNEAQ (reference sequence). The V and J ends lost 1 base and 6 bases respectively, with 7 bases between them.

The chain links TRBV15 to TRBJ2-1; D possibly corresponds to TRBD2 (6 bases). CDR3 size: 14 residues. Germline V CDR1 and CDR2: LNHNV, YYDKDF (reference sequence). Trimming took off 3 bases at V and 5 bases at J, with 11 bases between the two ends. CDR3 sequence: CATSSRRGNNEQFF. The DNA for the CDR3 is TGTGCCACCAGCAGCCGGCGCGGGAACAATGAGCAGTTCTTC.

V and J are TRBV20-1 and TRBJ2-3; 9 bases match TRBD2. The V gene end was trimmed by 6 bases and the J gene end by 7 bases; junction bases not matched to a gene: 11. The CDR3 runs to 14 residues. In germline, CDR1 is DFQATT, CDR2 SNEGSKA (reference sequence). CDR3 bases: TGCAGTGCCCAGTGGGGCGGGGGGGGCAATACGCAGTATTTT. Translating it yields CSAQWGGGGNTQYF.

This clonotype was recorded at least ten times. The rearrangement uses TRBV5-1 and TRBJ2-1; the match to TRBD2 covers 10 bases. CDR3 size: 15 residues. Germline CDR1 SGHRS, CDR2 YFSETQ. Trimming removed 3 bases from V and 9 bases from J; junction bases left unmatched: 9. The DNA for the CDR3 is TGCGCCAGCAGCTCTGGGGGGACTAGCGTGGGTGAGCAGTTCTTC. Its protein product is CASSSGGTSVGEQFF.

In its sample, this clonotype was seen a few times. This chain joins TRBV6-6 and TRBJ2-7, with 11 bases lining up with TRBD1. The CDR3 length is 14 residues. Germline V gene data show CDR1 as MNHNY and CDR2 as SVGAGI (reference sequence). Trimming at V came to 7 bases and at J to 5 bases, leaving 7 bases not matched to a gene. CDR3 residues: CASILGQGANEQYF. CDR3 DNA: TGTGCCAGCATCCTCGGACAGGGGGCCAACGAGCAGTACTTC.

The chain combines TRBV5-1 with TRBJ2-3; D is perhaps TRBD1 (6 bases). Between the trimmed V and J ends, which lost 4 bases and 6 bases, there was a span of 15 bases. Per the germline V gene, CDR1 is SGHRS and CDR2 is YFSETQ. This CDR3 spans 14 amino acids. CDR3 nucleotides: TGCGCCAGCAGCGGGGCAGACAGGAGGGATACGCAGTATTTT. This codes for CASSGADRRDTQYF.

The rearrangement links TRBV12-3 or TRBV12-4 to TRBJ1-5; D may be TRBD1 (6 bases). The CDR3 consists of 13 residues. V shed 3 bases and J shed 7 bases, with 10 bases lying between them. CDR3 sequence reads: CASSLSGDQPQHF. CDR3 DNA sequence: TGTGCCAGCAGTTTGTCAGGGGACCAGCCCCAGCATTTT.

This chain uses TRBV19 with TRBJ1-1, with 9 bases aligning to TRBD1. J was trimmed by 6 bases and V by 1 base; bases with no gene match: 3. In germline, CDR1 is LNHDA, CDR2 SQIVND (reference sequence). This CDR3 contains 14 residues. CDR3 protein: CASSIGQGVAEAFF. CDR3 in DNA: TGTGCCAGTAGTATAGGACAGGGGGTCGCTGAAGCTTTCTTT. Using reference TRBV19 and TRBJ1-1 for the parts outside the CDR3, the full variable domain is DGGITQSPKYLFRKEGQNVTLSCEQNLNHDAMYWYRQDPGQGLRLIYYSQIVNDFQKGDIAEGYSVSREKKESFPLTVTSAQKNPTAFYLCASSIGQGVAEAFFGQGTRLTVV.

The chain carries TRBV7-9 and TRBJ2-7; the D is unclear. From germline, CDR1 is SEHNR and CDR2 FQNEAQ (reference sequence). There are 11 residues in the CDR3. Trimming pared 4 bases from V and 11 bases from J, leaving 12 bases between. The CDR3 is CASSWGNDEYF. CDR3 DNA: TGTGCCAGCAGCTGGGGAAACGATGAGTACTTC.

This clonotype was seen a few times. The V gene is TRBV5-1, the J gene TRBJ1-1; D is unresolved. V was trimmed by 4 bases and J by 2 bases, leaving 12 bases between them. The germline gives CDR1 SGHRS, CDR2 YFSETQ. The CDR3 has 14 amino acids. The CDR3 loop is CASSTGWVNTEAFF. CDR3 coding DNA: TGCGCCAGCAGCACTGGTTGGGTTAACACTGAAGCTTTCTTT.

The CDR3 DNA is TGTGCCAGCAGCTTCGACACAGGGCTCTACGAGCAGTACGTC. Translated, it gives CASSFDTGLYEQYV. This chain joins TRBV5-5 and TRBJ2-7; the D gene is possibly TRBD1 (6 bases). This CDR3 is built from 14 residues. The V end lost 2 bases, the J end lost 3 bases, and 12 bases lay between the germline ends. Germline V lookup: CDR1 SGHKS, CDR2 YYEKEE (reference sequence).

The V call is TRBV3-2, the J call TRBJ2-1. TRBV3-2 is a known pseudogene. The CDR3 totals 12 residues. Here the CDR3 reads CASSQGRGIEFF. In nucleotides, the CDR3 is TGTGCCAGCAGCCAAGGACGGGGAATCGAGTTCTTC.

The chain couples TRBV5-1 to TRBJ1-3; the match to TRBD1 covers 7 bases. V dropped 4 bases and J dropped 0; count of bases not matched to a gene: 10. CDR3 length equals 17 residues. The germline V gene encodes CDR1 SGHRS and CDR2 YFSETQ. The CDR3 spells CASSPRDSRSSGNTIYF. The CDR3 nucleotides read TGCGCCAGCAGCCCTCGGGACAGCCGGAGCTCTGGAAACACCATATATTTT.

A note on this clonotype: A much larger clone differs from this one at a single base, so this may be a read error. The V and J genes are TRBV5-6 and TRBJ1-6, with TRBD1 matching 11 bases. Germline V gene sequence: CDR1 SGHDT, CDR2 YYEEEE. The CDR3 has 15 amino acids. After removal of 3 bases from V and 7 bases from J, the junction contained 3 bases not matched to a gene. The DNA of the CDR3 is TGTGCCAGCAGCTCGGGACAGGGGGAAAATTCACCCCTCCACTTT. Protein sequence: CASSSGQGENSPLHF.

The rearrangement links TRBV10-3 to TRBJ1-5, with D unclear. The CDR3 sequence is 14 residues long. V was pared by 3 bases and J by 7 bases, with 13 bases between. Germline lookup yields CDR1 ENHRY and CDR2 SYGVKD. CDR3 loop: CAISERGWEQPQHF. For the CDR3, the DNA is TGTGCCATCAGTGAAAGAGGGTGGGAGCAGCCCCAGCATTTT.

This clonotype was seen ten or more times. V and J are TRBV7-2 and TRBJ2-7; 7 nucleotides align to TRBD1. This CDR3 has 13 residues. The germline CDR1 and CDR2 sequences are SGHTA and FQGNSA. V trimming: 1 base; J trimming: 5 bases; junction bases outside the gene matches: 2. Here the CDR3 reads CASSLGQGDEQYF. The CDR3 DNA follows: TGTGCCAGCAGCTTAGGACAGGGAGACGAGCAGTACTTC. Full variable domain (missing parts from reference TRBV7-2 and TRBJ2-7): GAGVSQSPSNKVTEKGKDVELRCDPISGHTALYWYRQSLGQGLEFLIYFQGNSAPDKSGLPSDRFSAERTGGSVSTLTIQRTQQEDSAVYLCASSLGQGDEQYFGPGTRLTVT.

This clonotype occurred a few times. This sequence joins TRBV20-1 and TRBJ2-2; 9 bases line up with TRBD1. This CDR3 contains 15 residues. With V trimmed by 6 bases and J by 6 bases, 11 bases remained unmatched. The germline V gene has CDR1 DFQATT and CDR2 SNEGSKA (reference sequence). CDR3 nucleotides: TGCAGTGCACAAGGGACAGGGCGCATGTCCGGGGAGCTGTTTTTT. It codes for CSAQGTGRMSGELFF.

This clonotype was counted between two and nine times. This rearrangement joins TRBV7-9 to TRBJ2-7, with D possibly matching TRBD2 (5 bases). Germline V gives CDR1 SEHNR, CDR2 FQNEAQ (reference sequence). There are 15 residues in the CDR3. V was pared by 3 bases and J by 4 bases, with 16 bases between. The chain's CDR3 is CASSLVIRGRYEQYF. The CDR3 coding sequence is TGTGCCAGCAGCTTGGTAATTCGGGGTCGGTACGAGCAGTACTTC.

This rearrangement joins TRBV6-5 to TRBJ1-1; 9 nucleotides match TRBD1. J gave up 5 bases and V 0 bases, and 7 bases lay outside the gene matches. This CDR3 comprises 16 residues. Germline assignment: CDR1 MNHEY and CDR2 SVGAGI. CDR3: CASSYSTGGMWTEAFF. Here the CDR3 DNA reads TGTGCCAGCAGTTACTCGACAGGGGGGATGTGGACTGAAGCTTTCTTT.